Listed below are T cell receptor beta chains from one sample, sequenced in a study of T cells in localized non-small cell lung cancer. TCRdb's table, derived via immunoSEQ multiplex PCR, lists solely in-frame clones and lacks some. The sample records about 11,000 clones, roughly 90% being singletons. Here the sequenced sample was peripheral blood, taken before any cancer treatment. The receptors were sampled from a male donor older than 55 with stage III lung adenocarcinoma. Each CDR3 is given with its conserved first and last residue. A D gene is named only where the DNA matches it firmly. Some rows mark clone size as missing; the rest say once, few, many or name a class of expanded clone.

J gene: TRBJ2-1; V gene: TRBV10-3; D gene: .; clone size: .; CDR3 protein: CAISGGGTSYNEQFF; CDR3 DNA: TGTGCCATCAGTGGTGGGGGTACCTCCTACAATGAGCAGTTCTTC
J gene: TRBJ2-7; V gene: TRBV18; D gene: TRBD2; clone size: once; CDR3 protein: CASSPLPRQAGGVYEQYF; CDR3 DNA: TGTGCCAGCTCACCTCTCCCTAGGCAAGCGGGAGGGGTATACGAGCAGTACTTC
J gene: TRBJ2-1; V gene: TRBV19; D gene: TRBD2; clone size: once; CDR3 protein: CASSIQETSDEQFF; CDR3 DNA: TGTGCCAGTAGTATACAAGAGACTAGCGATGAGCAGTTCTTC
J gene: TRBJ1-5; V gene: TRBV29-1; D gene: .; clone size: .; CDR3 protein: CSVLDRGGSNQPQHF; CDR3 DNA: TGCAGCGTACTTGACAGAGGGGGAAGCAATCAGCCCCAGCATTTT
J gene: TRBJ2-5; V gene: TRBV6-6; D gene: TRBD1; clone size: .; CDR3 protein: CASSYLGQPQETQYF; CDR3 DNA: TGTGCCAGCAGTTACTTGGGACAGCCACAAGAGACCCAGTACTTC
J gene: TRBJ1-3; V gene: TRBV2; D gene: .; clone size: .; CDR3 protein: CASSTTAKGTIYF; CDR3 DNA: TGTGCCAGCAGTACGACGGCAAAAGGTACCATATATTTT
J gene: TRBJ2-1; V gene: TRBV7-9; D gene: TRBD1; clone size: .; CDR3 protein: CASSLATGTYNEQFF; CDR3 DNA: TGTGCCAGCAGCTTAGCGACAGGGACCTACAATGAGCAGTTCTTC
J gene: TRBJ2-6; V gene: TRBV5-3; D gene: .; clone size: once; CDR3 protein: CARHSLVQSRANVLTF; CDR3 DNA: TGTGCCAGACATTCATTAGTACAAAGTCGGGCCAACGTCCTGACTTTC
J gene: TRBJ2-7; V gene: TRBV6-5; D gene: .; clone size: .; CDR3 protein: CASSYFGGPYEQYF; CDR3 DNA: TGTGCCAGCAGTTACTTTGGGGGCCCCTACGAGCAGTACTTC
J gene: TRBJ2-5; V gene: TRBV5-1; D gene: .; clone size: .; CDR3 protein: CASSLGTYQETQYF; CDR3 DNA: TGCGCCAGCAGCTTGGGAACCTACCAAGAGACCCAGTACTTC
J gene: TRBJ2-1; V gene: TRBV7-9; D gene: .; clone size: .; CDR3 protein: CASSHLTGPLSNEQFF; CDR3 DNA: TGTGCCAGCAGCCACCTGACGGGCCCTCTTTCCAATGAGCAGTTCTTC
J gene: TRBJ2-1; V gene: TRBV14; D gene: .; clone size: .; CDR3 protein: CASSQDLGVAHNEQFF; CDR3 DNA: TGTGCCAGCAGCCAAGATCTTGGGGTAGCCCACAATGAGCAGTTCTTC
J gene: TRBJ1-1; V gene: TRBV7-9; D gene: .; clone size: .; CDR3 protein: CATYYREVYDTEAFF; CDR3 DNA: TGTGCCACCTACTACAGGGAGGTATATGACACTGAAGCTTTCTTT
J gene: TRBJ2-7; V gene: TRBV28; D gene: .; clone size: .; CDR3 protein: CASAYWYESFEQYF; CDR3 DNA: TGTGCCAGCGCATATTGGTACGAATCGTTCGAGCAGTACTTC
J gene: TRBJ2-1; V gene: TRBV9; D gene: .; clone size: .; CDR3 protein: CASSVVAEAYNEQFF; CDR3 DNA: TGTGCCAGCAGCGTAGTCGCGGAGGCCTACAATGAGCAGTTCTTC
J gene: TRBJ2-1; V gene: TRBV6-6; D gene: TRBD1; clone size: .; CDR3 protein: CASLQGTGVNEQFF; CDR3 DNA: TGTGCCAGCCTTCAAGGGACAGGGGTCAATGAGCAGTTCTTC
J gene: TRBJ1-5; V gene: TRBV19; D gene: .; clone size: .; CDR3 protein: CASSIGRPGGQPQHF; CDR3 DNA: TGTGCCAGTAGTATAGGACGCCCGGGCGGTCAGCCCCAGCATTTT
J gene: TRBJ2-5; V gene: TRBV5-1; D gene: .; clone size: .; CDR3 protein: CASSGGSNQETQYF; CDR3 DNA: TGCGCCAGCAGCGGCGGGTCCAACCAAGAGACCCAGTACTTC
J gene: TRBJ2-3; V gene: TRBV28; D gene: .; clone size: few; CDR3 protein: CASSRLDSSDTDTQYF; CDR3 DNA: TGTGCCAGTAGTCGCCTCGATAGTAGCGACACAGATACGCAGTATTTT
J gene: TRBJ2-7; V gene: TRBV9; D gene: TRBD1; clone size: .; CDR3 protein: CASSARQGRNDEQYF; CDR3 DNA: TGTGCCAGCAGCGCCCGACAGGGGAGAAATGACGAGCAGTACTTC
J gene: TRBJ2-5; V gene: TRBV11-3; D gene: TRBD2; clone size: few; CDR3 protein: CASSPQGTSGSQETQYF; CDR3 DNA: TGTGCCAGCAGCCCGCAAGGGACTAGCGGGTCCCAAGAGACCCAGTACTTC
J gene: TRBJ2-1; V gene: TRBV4-1; D gene: .; clone size: .; CDR3 protein: CASSQDPTSTYEQFF; CDR3 DNA: TGCGCCAGCAGCCAAGACCCCACTTCAACCTATGAGCAGTTCTTC
J gene: TRBJ2-1; V gene: TRBV5-1; D gene: .; clone size: .; CDR3 protein: CASSLSGVHEQFF; CDR3 DNA: TGCGCCAGCAGCTTGTCAGGGGTGCATGAGCAGTTCTTC
J gene: TRBJ2-2; V gene: TRBV7-2; D gene: TRBD2; clone size: .; CDR3 protein: CASIPFSGGNTGELFF; CDR3 DNA: TGTGCCAGCATCCCTTTCAGCGGGGGAAACACCGGGGAGCTGTTTTTT
J gene: TRBJ2-7; V gene: TRBV29-1; D gene: TRBD2; clone size: .; CDR3 protein: CSVTAGGRTYEQYF; CDR3 DNA: TGCAGCGTTACTGCTGGCGGGAGGACCTACGAGCAGTACTTC
J gene: TRBJ2-7; V gene: TRBV19; D gene: .; clone size: .; CDR3 protein: CASSSKAFSYEQYF; CDR3 DNA: TGTGCCAGTAGTTCGAAAGCATTCTCCTACGAGCAGTACTTC
J gene: TRBJ2-4; V gene: TRBV19; D gene: TRBD1; clone size: .; CDR3 protein: CASKGQGAAAKNIQYF; CDR3 DNA: TGTGCCAGTAAAGGACAGGGGGCCGCGGCCAAAAACATTCAGTACTTC
J gene: TRBJ1-6; V gene: TRBV7-2; D gene: TRBD1; clone size: .; CDR3 protein: CASSSRDRGPTLHF; CDR3 DNA: TGTGCCAGCAGCTCCCGGGACAGGGGGCCCACCCTCCACTTT
J gene: TRBJ1-2; V gene: TRBV6-6; D gene: .; clone size: .; CDR3 protein: CASSYSSDSNYGYTF; CDR3 DNA: TGTGCCAGCAGTTACTCCTCAGACAGTAACTATGGCTACACCTTC
J gene: TRBJ2-1; V gene: TRBV10-1; D gene: TRBD1; clone size: .; CDR3 protein: CASGDRADEQFF; CDR3 DNA: TGCGCCAGCGGGGACAGGGCCGATGAGCAGTTCTTC
J gene: TRBJ2-3; V gene: TRBV4-3; D gene: .; clone size: .; CDR3 protein: CASSQDSTGADTQYF; CDR3 DNA: TGCGCCAGCAGCCAAGATTCCACGGGGGCAGATACGCAGTATTTT
J gene: TRBJ1-1; V gene: TRBV4-3; D gene: TRBD1; clone size: .; CDR3 protein: CASSQGTGTLNTEAFF; CDR3 DNA: TGCGCCAGCAGCCAAGGGACAGGAACTTTGAACACTGAAGCTTTCTTT
J gene: TRBJ1-1; V gene: TRBV6-1; D gene: .; clone size: .; CDR3 protein: CASRENTEAFF; CDR3 DNA: TGTGCCAGCAGAGAGAACACTGAAGCTTTCTTT
J gene: TRBJ2-7; V gene: TRBV6-4; D gene: TRBD1; clone size: .; CDR3 protein: CASSYWTGTYEQYF; CDR3 DNA: TGTGCCAGCAGTTACTGGACAGGTACCTACGAGCAGTACTTC
J gene: TRBJ2-2; V gene: TRBV11-1; D gene: .; clone size: .; CDR3 protein: CASMAQLGAITGELFF; CDR3 DNA: TGTGCCAGCATGGCTCAGCTTGGGGCCATCACCGGGGAGCTGTTTTTT
J gene: TRBJ1-5; V gene: TRBV5-5; D gene: TRBD1; clone size: .; CDR3 protein: CASSFSPGTGGNQPQHF; CDR3 DNA: TGTGCCAGCAGCTTTAGTCCCGGGACAGGCGGCAATCAGCCCCAGCATTTT
J gene: TRBJ2-1; V gene: TRBV28; D gene: .; clone size: .; CDR3 protein: CASSPPDRAYNEQFF; CDR3 DNA: TGTGCCAGCAGTCCACCGGACAGAGCCTACAATGAGCAGTTCTTC
J gene: TRBJ2-1; V gene: TRBV6-4; D gene: TRBD2; clone size: few; CDR3 protein: CASRTSGREVEQFF; CDR3 DNA: TGTGCCAGCAGGACTAGCGGGAGAGAGGTTGAGCAGTTCTTC
J gene: TRBJ2-1; V gene: TRBV7-9; D gene: .; clone size: .; CDR3 protein: CASSLVGSEQFF; CDR3 DNA: TGTGCCAGCAGCTTAGTGGGAAGTGAGCAGTTCTTC
J gene: TRBJ2-2; V gene: TRBV19; D gene: TRBD1; clone size: .; CDR3 protein: CASGQGRPRETGELFF; CDR3 DNA: TGTGCCAGCGGACAGGGGAGACCTCGGGAAACCGGGGAGCTGTTTTTT
J gene: TRBJ2-2; V gene: TRBV27; D gene: .; clone size: .; CDR3 protein: CASSLVSGFLTGELFF; CDR3 DNA: TGTGCCAGCAGTTTAGTTTCAGGGTTTCTAACCGGGGAGCTGTTTTTT
J gene: TRBJ2-3; V gene: TRBV5-4; D gene: TRBD1; clone size: .; CDR3 protein: CASSLDPGGTDTQYF; CDR3 DNA: TGTGCCAGCAGCTTGGATCCAGGGGGTACAGATACGCAGTATTTT
J gene: TRBJ1-6; V gene: TRBV11-1; D gene: .; clone size: .; CDR3 protein: CASSLSSHGSPLHF; CDR3 DNA: TGTGCCAGCAGCTTATCGTCCCACGGTTCACCCCTCCACTTT
J gene: TRBJ2-1; V gene: TRBV4-1; D gene: TRBD2; clone size: .; CDR3 protein: CASSQQAGVIIDEQFF; CDR3 DNA: TGCGCCAGCAGCCAACAAGCGGGAGTTATTATCGATGAGCAGTTCTTC
J gene: TRBJ2-3; V gene: TRBV2; D gene: .; clone size: .; CDR3 protein: CASSEVVGADTQYF; CDR3 DNA: TGTGCCAGCAGTGAAGTTGTGGGAGCAGATACGCAGTATTTT
J gene: TRBJ2-1; V gene: TRBV15; D gene: TRBD2; clone size: .; CDR3 protein: CATSRGLAAYNEQFF; CDR3 DNA: TGTGCCACCAGCAGGGGACTAGCGGCCTACAATGAGCAGTTCTTC
J gene: TRBJ1-5; V gene: TRBV10-3; D gene: .; clone size: .; CDR3 protein: CAISESNQPQHF; CDR3 DNA: TGTGCCATCAGTGAGTCGAACCAGCCCCAGCATTTT
J gene: TRBJ2-1; V gene: TRBV27; D gene: .; clone size: .; CDR3 protein: CASSPLSDPLNEQFF; CDR3 DNA: TGTGCCAGCAGTCCCCTAAGTGATCCCCTCAATGAGCAGTTCTTC
J gene: TRBJ2-1; V gene: TRBV6-1; D gene: .; clone size: .; CDR3 protein: CASSGTGRYNEQFF; CDR3 DNA: TGTGCCAGCTCAGGAACGGGCCGATACAATGAGCAGTTCTTC
J gene: TRBJ2-2; V gene: TRBV29-1; D gene: .; clone size: .; CDR3 protein: CSVERGYTGELFF; CDR3 DNA: TGCAGCGTTGAGAGAGGGTACACCGGGGAGCTGTTTTTT
J gene: TRBJ2-1; V gene: TRBV7-2; D gene: .; clone size: once; CDR3 protein: CASSFDRRGNEQFF; CDR3 DNA: TGTGCCAGCAGCTTCGACAGAAGGGGCAATGAGCAGTTCTTC
J gene: TRBJ2-5; V gene: TRBV5-1; D gene: TRBD1; clone size: .; CDR3 protein: CASSFPGQEETQYF; CDR3 DNA: TGCGCCAGCAGCTTTCCGGGACAGGAGGAGACCCAGTACTTC
J gene: TRBJ2-3; V gene: TRBV7-9; D gene: .; clone size: .; CDR3 protein: CASSPQGAGDTQYF; CDR3 DNA: TGTGCCAGCAGCCCTCAAGGGGCTGGAGATACGCAGTATTTT
J gene: TRBJ1-1; V gene: TRBV6-1; D gene: .; clone size: .; CDR3 protein: CASSVETTMNTEAFF; CDR3 DNA: TGTGCCAGCAGTGTAGAAACAACAATGAACACTGAAGCTTTCTTT
J gene: TRBJ2-1; V gene: TRBV7-9; D gene: TRBD2; clone size: .; CDR3 protein: CATSDSGRALDEQFF; CDR3 DNA: TGTGCCACCTCAGACAGCGGGAGGGCCCTAGATGAGCAGTTCTTC